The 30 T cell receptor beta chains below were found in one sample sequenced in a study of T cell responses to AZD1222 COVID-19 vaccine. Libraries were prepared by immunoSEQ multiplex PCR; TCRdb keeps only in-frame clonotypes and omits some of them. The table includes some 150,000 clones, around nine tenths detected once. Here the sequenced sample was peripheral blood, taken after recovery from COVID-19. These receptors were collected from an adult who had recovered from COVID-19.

The CDR3 DNA is TGTGCCAGCAGAGCCGGGACAACCTACAATGAGCAGTTCTTC. It codes for CASRAGTTYNEQFF. The gene calls are TRBV2 and TRBJ2-1, with D perhaps matching TRBD1 (6 bases). V was trimmed by 6 bases and J by 2 bases, leaving 11 bases between them. Germline loops: CDR1 SNHLY, CDR2 FYNNEI. The CDR3 runs to 14 residues.

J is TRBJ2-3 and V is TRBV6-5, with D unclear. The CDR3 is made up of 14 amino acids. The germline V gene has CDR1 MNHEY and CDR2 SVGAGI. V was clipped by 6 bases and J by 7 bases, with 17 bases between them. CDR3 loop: CASRTDPQNHTQYF. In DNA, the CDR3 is TGTGCCAGCAGAACCGATCCTCAGAATCATACGCAGTATTTT.

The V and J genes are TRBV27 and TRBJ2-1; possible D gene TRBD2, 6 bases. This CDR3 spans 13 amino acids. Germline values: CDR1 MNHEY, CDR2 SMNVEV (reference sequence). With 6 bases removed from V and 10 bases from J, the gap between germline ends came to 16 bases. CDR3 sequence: CASSPGRGGEQFF. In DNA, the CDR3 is TGTGCCAGCAGCCCTGGGCGGGGAGGCGAGCAGTTCTTC.

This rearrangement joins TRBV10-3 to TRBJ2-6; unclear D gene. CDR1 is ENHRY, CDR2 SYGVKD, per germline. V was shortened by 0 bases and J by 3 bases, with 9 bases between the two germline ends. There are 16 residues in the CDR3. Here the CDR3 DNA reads TGTGCCATCAGTGAGTCTCGGGTCTTTGGGGCCAACGTCCTGACTTTC. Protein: CAISESRVFGANVLTF.

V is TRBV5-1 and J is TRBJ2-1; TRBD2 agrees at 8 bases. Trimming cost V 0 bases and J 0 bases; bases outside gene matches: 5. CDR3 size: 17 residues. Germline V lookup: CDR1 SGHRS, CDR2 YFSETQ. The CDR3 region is CASSLVVAGNSYNEQFF. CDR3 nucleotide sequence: TGCGCCAGCAGCTTGGTTGTAGCGGGAAACTCCTACAATGAGCAGTTCTTC.

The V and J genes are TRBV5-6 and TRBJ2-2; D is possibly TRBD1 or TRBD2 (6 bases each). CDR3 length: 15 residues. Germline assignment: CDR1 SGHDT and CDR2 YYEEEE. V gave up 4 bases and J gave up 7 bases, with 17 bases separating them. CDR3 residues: CASSPDYLGGGELFF. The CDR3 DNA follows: TGTGCCAGCAGCCCGGACTACCTAGGGGGCGGGGAGCTGTTTTTT.

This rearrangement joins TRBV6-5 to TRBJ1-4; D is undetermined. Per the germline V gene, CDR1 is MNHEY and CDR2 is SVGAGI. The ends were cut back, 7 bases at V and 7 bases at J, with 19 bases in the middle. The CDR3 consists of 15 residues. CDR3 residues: CASTISAAVGEKLFF. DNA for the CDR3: TGTGCCAGCACTATATCCGCAGCCGTGGGTGAAAAACTGTTTTTT.

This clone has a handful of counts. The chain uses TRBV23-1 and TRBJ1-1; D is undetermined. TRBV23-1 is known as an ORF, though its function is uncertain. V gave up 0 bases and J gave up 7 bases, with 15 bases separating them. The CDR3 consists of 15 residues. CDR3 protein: CASSQSIRTVGEAFF. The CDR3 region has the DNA TGCGCCAGCAGTCAATCAATACGGACCGTTGGTGAAGCTTTCTTT.

This chain's CDR3 is CASSPQGATNEKLFF. CDR3 DNA: TGCGCCAGCAGCCCTCAGGGAGCCACTAATGAAAAACTGTTTTTT. This sequence joins TRBV5-1 and TRBJ1-4, with D possibly being TRBD1 (5 bases). Per germline, CDR1 SGHRS and CDR2 YFSETQ. V was clipped by 4 bases and J by 2 bases, with 12 bases between them. This CDR3 region has 15 residues.

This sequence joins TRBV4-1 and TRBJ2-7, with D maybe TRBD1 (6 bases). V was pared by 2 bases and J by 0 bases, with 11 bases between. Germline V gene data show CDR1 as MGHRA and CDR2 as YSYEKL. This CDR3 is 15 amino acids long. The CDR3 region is CASSQISGVSYEQYF. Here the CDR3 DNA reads TGCGCCAGCAGCCAAATTTCAGGGGTCTCCTACGAGCAGTACTTC.

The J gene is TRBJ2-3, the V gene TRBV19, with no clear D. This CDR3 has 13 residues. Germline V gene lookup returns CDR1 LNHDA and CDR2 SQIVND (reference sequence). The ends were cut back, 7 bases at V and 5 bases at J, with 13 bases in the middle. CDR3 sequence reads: CASTLGNLDTQYF. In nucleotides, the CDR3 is TGTGCCAGTACCCTGGGGAATCTAGATACGCAGTATTTT.

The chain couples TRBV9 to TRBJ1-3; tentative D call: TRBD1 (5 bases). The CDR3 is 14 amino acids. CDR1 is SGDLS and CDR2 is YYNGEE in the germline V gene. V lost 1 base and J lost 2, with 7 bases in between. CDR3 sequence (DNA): TGTGCCAGCAGCGTACAGGGAGCTGGAAACACCATATATTTT. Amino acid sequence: CASSVQGAGNTIYF.

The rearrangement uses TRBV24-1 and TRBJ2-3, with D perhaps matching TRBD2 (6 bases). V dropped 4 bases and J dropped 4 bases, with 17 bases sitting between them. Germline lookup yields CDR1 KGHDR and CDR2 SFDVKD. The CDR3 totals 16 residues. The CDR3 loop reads CATSEGSGRQADTQYF. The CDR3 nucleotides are TGTGCCACCAGTGAGGGTAGCGGAAGGCAGGCAGATACGCAGTATTTT.

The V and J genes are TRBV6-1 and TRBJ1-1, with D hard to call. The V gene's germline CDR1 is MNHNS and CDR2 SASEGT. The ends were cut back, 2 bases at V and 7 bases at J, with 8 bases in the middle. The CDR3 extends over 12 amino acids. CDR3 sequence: CASSEFSGEAFF. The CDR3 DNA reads TGTGCCAGCAGTGAATTTAGTGGTGAAGCTTTCTTT.

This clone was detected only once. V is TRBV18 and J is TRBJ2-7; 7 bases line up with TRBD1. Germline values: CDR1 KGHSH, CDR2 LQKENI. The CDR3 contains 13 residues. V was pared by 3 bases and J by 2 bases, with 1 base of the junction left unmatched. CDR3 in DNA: TGTGCCAGCTCACCGGGACAGCCCTACGAGCAGTACTTC. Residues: CASSPGQPYEQYF.

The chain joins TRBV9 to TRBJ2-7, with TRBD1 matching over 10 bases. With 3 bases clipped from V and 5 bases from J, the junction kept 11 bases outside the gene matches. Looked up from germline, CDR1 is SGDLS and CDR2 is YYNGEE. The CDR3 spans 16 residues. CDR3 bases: TGTGCCAGCAGCGCGAGACCGGGACAGGGGACGGACGAGCAGTACTTC. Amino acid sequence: CASSARPGQGTDEQYF.

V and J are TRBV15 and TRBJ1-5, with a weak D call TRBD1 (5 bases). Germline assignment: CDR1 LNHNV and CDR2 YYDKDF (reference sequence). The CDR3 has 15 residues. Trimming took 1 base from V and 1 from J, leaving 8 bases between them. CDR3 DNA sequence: TGTGCCACCAGCAGAGGTGGACAAAGCAATCAGCCCCAGCATTTT. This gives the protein CATSRGGQSNQPQHF.

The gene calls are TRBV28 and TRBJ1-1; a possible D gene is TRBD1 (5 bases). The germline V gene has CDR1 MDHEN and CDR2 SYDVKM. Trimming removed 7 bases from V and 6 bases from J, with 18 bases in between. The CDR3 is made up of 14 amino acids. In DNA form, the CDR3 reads TGTGCCAGCACCGAAGCAGGGTATAATGCTGAAGCTTTCTTT. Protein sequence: CASTEAGYNAEAFF.

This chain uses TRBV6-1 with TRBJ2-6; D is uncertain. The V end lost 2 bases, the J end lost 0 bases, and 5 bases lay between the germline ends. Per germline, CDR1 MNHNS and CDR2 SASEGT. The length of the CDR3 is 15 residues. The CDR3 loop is CASSEIRSGANVLTF. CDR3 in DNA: TGTGCCAGCAGTGAAATTCGCTCTGGGGCCAACGTCCTGACTTTC.

The CDR3 reads CASSRLAGDLGYEQYF. CDR3 DNA: TGCGCCAGCAGCCGACTAGCGGGAGATTTGGGCTACGAGCAGTACTTC. The chain carries TRBV4-1 and TRBJ2-7; 12 nucleotides match TRBD2. The V and J ends lost 4 bases and 3 bases, in that order; junction bases with no gene match: 7. The CDR3 contains 16 residues. CDR1 is MGHRA, CDR2 YSYEKL, per germline.

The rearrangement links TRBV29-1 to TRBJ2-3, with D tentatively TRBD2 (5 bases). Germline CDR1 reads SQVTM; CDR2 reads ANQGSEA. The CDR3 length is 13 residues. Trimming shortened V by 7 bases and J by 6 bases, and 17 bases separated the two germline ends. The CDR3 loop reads CSGSGPGGDTQYF. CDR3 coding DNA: TGCAGCGGGAGCGGACCGGGTGGTGATACGCAGTATTTT.

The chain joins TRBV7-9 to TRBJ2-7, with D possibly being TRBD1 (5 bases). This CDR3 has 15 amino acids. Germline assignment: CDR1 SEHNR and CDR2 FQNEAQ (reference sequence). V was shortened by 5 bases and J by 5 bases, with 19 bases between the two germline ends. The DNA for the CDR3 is TGTGCCAGCAGCCTACCCGACAGAGCGCTTAACGAGCAGTACTTC. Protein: CASSLPDRALNEQYF.

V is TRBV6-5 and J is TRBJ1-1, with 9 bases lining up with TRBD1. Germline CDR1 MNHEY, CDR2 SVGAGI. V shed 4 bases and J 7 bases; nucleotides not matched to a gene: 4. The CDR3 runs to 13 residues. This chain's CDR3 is CASSSGGQGEAFF. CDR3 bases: TGTGCCAGCAGTTCGGGGGGACAGGGTGAAGCTTTCTTT.

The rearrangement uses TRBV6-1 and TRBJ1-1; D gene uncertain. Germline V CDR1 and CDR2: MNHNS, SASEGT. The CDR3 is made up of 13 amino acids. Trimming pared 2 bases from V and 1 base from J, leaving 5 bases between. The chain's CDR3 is CASSELPNTEAFF. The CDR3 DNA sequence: TGTGCCAGCAGTGAACTCCCGAACACTGAAGCTTTCTTT.

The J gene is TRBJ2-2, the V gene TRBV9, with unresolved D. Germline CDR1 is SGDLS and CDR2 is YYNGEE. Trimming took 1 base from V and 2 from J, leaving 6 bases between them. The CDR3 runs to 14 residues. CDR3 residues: CASSVIQNTGELFF. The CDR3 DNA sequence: TGTGCCAGCAGCGTAATCCAAAACACCGGGGAGCTGTTTTTT.

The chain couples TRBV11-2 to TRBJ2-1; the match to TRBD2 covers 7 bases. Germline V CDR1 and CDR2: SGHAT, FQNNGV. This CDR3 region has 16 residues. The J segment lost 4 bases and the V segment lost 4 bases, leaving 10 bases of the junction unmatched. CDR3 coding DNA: TGTGCCAGCAGCTCCGAACCACTAGCGCCATACAATGAGCAGTTCTTC. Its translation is CASSSEPLAPYNEQFF.

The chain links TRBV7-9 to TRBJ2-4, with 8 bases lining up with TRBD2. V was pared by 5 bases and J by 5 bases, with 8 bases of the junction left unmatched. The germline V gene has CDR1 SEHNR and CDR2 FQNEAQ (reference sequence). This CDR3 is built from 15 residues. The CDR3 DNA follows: TGTGCCAGCAGCCCACCGGGAGGGGGAGAAAACATTCAGTACTTC. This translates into CASSPPGGGENIQYF.

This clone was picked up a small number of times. The CDR3: CASSPGTRENQPQHF. The CDR3 nucleotides are TGTGCCAGCAGCCCGGGAACAAGGGAGAATCAGCCCCAGCATTTT. The chain uses TRBV7-2 and TRBJ1-5; D gene unclear. Trimming cost V 5 bases and J 4 bases, with 15 bases left between them. Germline lookup yields CDR1 SGHTA and CDR2 FQGNSA. The CDR3 is 15 residues long.

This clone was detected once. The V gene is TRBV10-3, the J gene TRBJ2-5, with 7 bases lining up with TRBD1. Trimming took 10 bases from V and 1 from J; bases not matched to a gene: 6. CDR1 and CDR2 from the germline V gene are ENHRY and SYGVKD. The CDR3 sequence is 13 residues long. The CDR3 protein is CATKGQSQETQYF. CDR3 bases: TGTGCCACCAAGGGACAGTCCCAAGAGACCCAGTACTTC.

The CDR3 DNA reads TGTGCCAGCAGTTGGGCGAGCTCAGATACGCAGTATTTT. Protein sequence: CASSWASSDTQYF. The chain combines TRBV12-3 or TRBV12-4 with TRBJ2-3; unclear D gene. The V end lost 4 bases, the J end lost 4 bases, and 9 bases lay between the germline ends. The CDR3 loop spans 13 amino acids.